A selection of T cell receptor beta chains follows, all from one sample in a study of control samples from healthy donors and cancer patients. Sequenced by immunoSEQ multiplex PCR; TCRdb stores in-frame clones only, minus some. The sample yields approximately 120,000 clones, around 86% seen once. The sequenced sample consisted of blood. The source of these receptors is a middle-aged man in good health. The CDR3 runs from the conserved cysteine through the conserved F or W. A D gene is named only where the DNA matches it firmly. Only part of the rows carry a size: once, few, many, or a class if the clone is expanded.

V gene	clone size	CDR3 length	D gene	J gene	CDR3 protein	CDR3 DNA
TRBV1	few	15	NA	TRBJ2-7	CTSSQTQGASYEQYF	TGCACCAGCAGCCAGACACAGGGGGCATCCTACGAGCAGTACTTC
TRBV6-5	NA	14	TRBD1	TRBJ2-7	CASSAGQGTYEQYF	TGTGCCAGCAGCGCTGGACAGGGAACCTACGAGCAGTACTTC
TRBV5-8	NA	13	NA	TRBJ2-2	CASSRKTLEELFF	TGTGCCAGCAGCAGAAAGACGTTGGAGGAGCTGTTTTTT
TRBV12-3/TRBV12-4	NA	12	NA	TRBJ1-2	CASSPALKVYTF	TGTGCCAGCAGTCCAGCTCTCAAGGTCTACACCTTC
TRBV6-5	once	13	TRBD2	TRBJ2-7	CATIRGGEDEQYF	TGTGCCACAATCCGGGGGGGTGAAGACGAGCAGTACTTC
TRBV6-5	once	13	NA	TRBJ1-5	CASRKDSNQPQHF	TGTGCCAGCAGGAAGGACAGCAATCAGCCCCAGCATTTT
TRBV7-2	NA	15	NA	TRBJ1-5	CASSLARGGAGPQHF	TGTGCCAGCAGCTTAGCGCGGGGCGGGGCGGGACCCCAGCATTTT
TRBV6-2/TRBV6-3	NA	14	NA	TRBJ1-2	CASSLAGKGDGYTF	TGTGCCAGCAGTTTGGCAGGGAAGGGAGATGGCTACACCTTC
TRBV11-3	few	14	NA	TRBJ2-7	CASSPASNLYEQYF	TGTGCCAGCAGCCCCGCTTCAAATCTCTACGAGCAGTACTTC
TRBV6-5	NA	15	NA	TRBJ2-3	CASRGRDLSTDTQYF	TGTGCCAGCAGGGGCCGGGACCTTAGCACAGATACGCAGTATTTT
TRBV9	NA	13	NA	TRBJ1-2	CASSVATRSGYTF	TGTGCCAGCAGCGTAGCTACCCGAAGTGGCTACACCTTC
TRBV25-1	NA	15	TRBD1	TRBJ1-2	CASKKSGTGVSGYTF	TGTGCCAGCAAAAAATCCGGGACAGGGGTTAGTGGCTACACCTTC
TRBV6-5	once	14	NA	TRBJ1-3	CASSYSRVGDTIYF	TGTGCCAGCAGTTACAGCAGGGTTGGGGACACCATATATTTT
TRBV18	NA	13	NA	TRBJ2-1	CASSLAAGPEQFF	TGTGCCAGCTCACTGGCGGCAGGACCAGAGCAGTTCTTC